This T cell receptor (beta chain) stems from a study of blood T cell repertoires in COVID-19. The overall study: The study drew acute and convalescent COVID-19 samples from the United States, Italy and Spain.

V lost 5 bases and J 1 base, leaving 9 bases between the germline ends. The CDR3 extends over 13 amino acids. CDR1 and CDR2 (germline): SGHNT, YYREEE (reference sequence). Those enrolled, adults aged about 18 to 89 years, came from 25 or so US areas. Participants' reported clinical history set cohort assignment. Some clones are missing from TCRdb's copy, which holds only in-frame ones; the method was immunoSEQ multiplex PCR. Seen here are over 300,000 clones, approximately 90% observed once, and the top ten hold about 10%. This sequence was found in a young woman who had recovered from COVID-19. Specimen: PBMCs or T cells enriched from blood (not recorded which). The chain employs TRBV5-4 and TRBJ1-1; D gene uncertain. CDR3 sequence (DNA): TGTGCCAGCAGAATATCGGGGAACACTGAAGCTTTCTTT. Protein sequence: CASRISGNTEAFF.